A single sample gave rise to the 10 T cell receptor beta chains below, sequenced in a study of blood T cells in healthy people across ages. The second PCR ran roughly 7 to 12 cycles with a sample-barcoded 5' primer and J-beta primers. TCRdb re-analysed the 5' RACE reads in MiXCR, keeping a single row per CDR3 protein. This sample has 800,000 to 950,000 distinct CDR3 sequences, with 25% to 30% found just once. This sample was also put to use in a study of T cells of mothers and their children.

The sample consisted of blood. The receptors here all came from a woman in her 40s in good health.

This chain joins TRBV5-1 and TRBJ1-2, with 9 positions matching TRBD1. Germline assignment: CDR1 SGHRS and CDR2 YFSETQ. V lost 0 bases to trimming and J lost 7 bases; unmatched junction nucleotides: 7. This CDR3 is built from 15 residues. The CDR3 bases are TGCGCCAGCAGCTTGGAGGCACAGGGGGCGGGTGGCTACACCTTC. This gives the protein CASSLEAQGAGGYTF.

The chain links TRBV10-3 to TRBJ1-3; D is uncertain. The CDR3 has 17 residues. Germline V gene lookup returns CDR1 ENHRY and CDR2 SYGVKD. V was shortened by 3 bases and J by 0 bases, with 15 bases between the two germline ends. Written as DNA, the CDR3 is TGTGCCATCAGTGATTACCGCGGAACAGTCTCTGGAAACACCATATATTTT. Translating gives CAISDYRGTVSGNTIYF.

In its sample, this clonotype was seen a few times. This chain joins TRBV29-1 and TRBJ1-1; 10 nucleotides agree with TRBD1. V dropped 4 bases and J dropped 5; count of bases not matched to a gene: 4. Germline V gene lookup returns CDR1 SQVTM and CDR2 ANQGSEA. The CDR3 has 13 amino acids. The DNA of the CDR3 is TGCAGCGTTGGACAGGGGGCTGTAACTGAAGCTTTCTTT. This codes for CSVGQGAVTEAFF.

In this sample, this clonotype turned up many times. The chain carries TRBV29-1 and TRBJ2-7; 8 bases are a match to TRBD1. The junction had 6 bases not matched to a gene; V was cut back by 5 bases and J by 3 bases. Per germline, CDR1 SQVTM and CDR2 ANQGSEA. This CDR3 comprises 13 residues. This CDR3 is CSVTGTGLYEQYF. CDR3 DNA: TGCAGCGTTACCGGGACAGGTCTCTACGAGCAGTACTTC.

For this clonotype: At one of its ends the junction is not consistent with the germline gene, which may arise from a read error. CDR3 in amino acids: CSASTGNYDYTF. CDR3 sequence (DNA): TGCAGTGCTTCTACAGGGAACTATGACTACACCTTC. The chain is built from TRBV20-1 and TRBJ1-2; D is perhaps TRBD1 (6 bases). Germline assignment: CDR1 DFQATT and CDR2 SNEGSKA (reference sequence). The CDR3 is 12 amino acids.

This clonotype was counted a few times. The V gene is TRBV7-9, the J gene TRBJ1-1, with 8 bases matching TRBD1. The length of the CDR3 is 16 residues. Germline V gene sequence: CDR1 SEHNR, CDR2 FQNEAQ (reference sequence). V was pared by 1 base and J by 1 base, with 5 bases of the junction left unmatched. CDR3 protein: CASSLGQGNGNTEAFF. The DNA for the CDR3 is TGTGCCAGCAGCTTAGGACAGGGGAATGGGAACACTGAAGCTTTCTTT.

A word on this clonotype: It may be a read error: a sequence one base away is much more abundant. V usage is TRBV5-1 and J usage is TRBJ2-4, with 9 positions matching TRBD1. The J call may be wrong; the DNA end is better matched by TRBJ2-7. The V gene's germline CDR1 is SGHRS and CDR2 YFSETQ. CDR3 length: 14 residues. The CDR3 DNA is TGCGCCAGCAGACCCGGGACAGGGTGTGCCGAGCAGTACTTC. Translated: CASRPGTGCAEQYF.

In this sample, this clonotype turned up many times. The rearrangement links TRBV5-5 to TRBJ2-2, with D uncertain. CDR3 length: 15 amino acids. The germline V gene has CDR1 SGHKS and CDR2 YYEKEE (reference sequence). V gave up 0 bases and J gave up 4 bases, with 10 bases separating them. The CDR3 region has the DNA TGTGCCAGCAGCTTGGGGGTAATTTTCACCGGGGAGCTGTTTTTT. Its protein product is CASSLGVIFTGELFF.

Notes on this clonotype: The junction departs from the called germline gene at one end, perhaps through a read error. The chain joins TRBV7-8 to TRBJ1-1; TRBD1 matches 7 bases. The CDR3 runs to 15 residues. The V gene's germline CDR1 is SGHVS and CDR2 FQNEAQ. This CDR3 is CTSSSGTAMNTEAFF. In DNA, the CDR3 is TGTACCAGCAGCTCAGGGACAGCTATGAACACTGAAGCTTTCTTT.

This clonotype was observed many times. This chain uses TRBV7-2 with TRBJ2-5; 10 positions agree with TRBD1. The junction had 5 bases not matched to a gene; V was cut back by 5 bases and J by 5 bases. The CDR3 covers 14 residues. In germline, CDR1 is SGHTA, CDR2 FQGNSA. CDR3 DNA sequence: TGTGCCAGCAGCCGGGACAGGGGCTTGGAGACCCAGTACTTC. This codes for CASSRDRGLETQYF.